This T cell receptor (beta chain) was recovered during a study of blood T cell repertoires in COVID-19. Study at large: PBMCs, B-cell-depleted T cells, or T cells were the source of the cDNA or gDNA that made up the material.

The table came from immunoSEQ multiplex PCR; TCRdb's copy has only in-frame clones and leaves some out. Altogether 320,000 or so clones are present, roughly 90% being singletons, with the ten largest covering under 1.3%. Enrollees, about 18 to 90 years old, lived in 24 US areas. Participants' reported clinical history set cohort assignment. CDR1 and CDR2 (germline): SEHNR, FQNEAQ (reference sequence). V was pared by 4 bases and J by 5 bases, with 17 bases between. The CDR3 totals 15 residues. The specimen was PBMCs or T cells enriched from blood (not recorded which). This chain joins TRBV7-9 and TRBJ2-5; tentatively, D is TRBD2 (6 bases). The TCR comes from a woman between 25 and 40 years old who had recovered from COVID-19. CDR3 region: CASSSGRGVTETQYF. For the CDR3, the DNA is TGTGCCAGCAGCTCCGGGCGGGGCGTGACGGAGACCCAGTACTTC.